A single sample gave rise to the 27 T cell receptor beta chains below, sequenced in a study of identical twins' blood T cells. A single record per CDR3 protein comes from TCRdb applying MiXCR to the 5' RACE reads. The data hold 300,000 to 400,000 distinct CDR3 sequences, with 25% to 35% observed a single time. Sequenced: PBMCs. Receptors originate from a woman aged 18-49 years in good health.

This clonotype has just a few counts. The J gene is TRBJ2-7, the V gene TRBV27; a possible D gene is TRBD2 (7 bases). The CDR3 covers 17 residues. The V and J ends lost 7 bases and 4 bases respectively, with 26 bases between them. Germline assignment: CDR1 MNHEY and CDR2 SMNVEV (reference sequence). CDR3 protein: CASTQTVAGAQDYEQYF. The CDR3 bases are TGTGCCAGCACTCAAACGGTGGCGGGGGCCCAAGATTACGAGCAGTACTTC.

This clonotype occurred a few times. CDR3 in DNA: TGTGCCAGTAGGCCGCCCGGACGAAACACTGAAGCTTTCTTT. Translating gives CASRPPGRNTEAFF. This chain joins TRBV19 and TRBJ1-1; D is unclear. V lost 6 bases and J lost 2, with 13 bases in between. Per germline, CDR1 LNHDA and CDR2 SQIVND (reference sequence). There are 14 residues in the CDR3.

There are many counts of this clonotype. In DNA, the CDR3 is TGCAGTGCTATTCCAGGGGGAACCGGGGAGCTGTTTTTT. This sequence encodes CSAIPGGTGELFF. This chain links TRBV20-1 with TRBJ2-2, with 7 nucleotides matching TRBD1. The V gene end was trimmed by 4 bases and the J gene end by 5 bases; junction bases not matched to a gene: 4. Per germline, CDR1 DFQATT and CDR2 SNEGSKA (reference sequence). The CDR3 totals 13 residues.

CDR3 in DNA: TGTGCCAGTAGTATTTTACAGGGTCTCCACAATGAGCAGTTCTTC. It yields the protein CASSILQGLHNEQFF. The rearrangement joins TRBV19 to TRBJ2-1; a weak D match, TRBD1 (6 bases). Germline V gene data show CDR1 as LNHDA and CDR2 as SQIVND (reference sequence). Between the trimmed V and J ends, which lost 3 bases and 5 bases, there was a span of 14 bases. CDR3 length: 15 residues.

The chain joins TRBV20-1 to TRBJ1-1; unclear D gene. This CDR3 is 15 amino acids long. Germline loops: CDR1 DFQATT, CDR2 SNEGSKA (reference sequence). The V and J ends lost 8 bases and 3 bases respectively, with 22 bases between them. The CDR3 DNA sequence: TGCAGTACCTCCATGGCACACCTTTTGGACACTGAAGCTTTCTTT. It translates to CSTSMAHLLDTEAFF.

In this sample, this clonotype turned up a few times. J is TRBJ1-5 and V is TRBV20-1; D uncertain. V lost 4 bases to trimming and J lost 1 base, with 14 bases between them. Germline loops: CDR1 DFQATT, CDR2 SNEGSKA (reference sequence). The CDR3 has 15 amino acids. CDR3 nucleotide sequence: TGCAGTGCTATTGGTGGATGTTGGAGCAATCAGCCCCAGCATTTT. As protein: CSAIGGCWSNQPQHF.

The J gene is TRBJ1-2, the V gene TRBV18; D is unclear. Germline V gene sequence: CDR1 KGHSH, CDR2 LQKENI. The CDR3 extends over 15 amino acids. V lost 0 bases and J 4 bases, leaving 12 bases between the germline ends. The CDR3: CASSPPGQFGYGYTF. In DNA, the CDR3 is TGTGCCAGCTCACCACCGGGCCAGTTTGGCTATGGCTACACCTTC.

This clonotype was observed a handful of times. This chain uses TRBV20-1 with TRBJ1-5, with a weak D call TRBD1 (5 bases). Between the trimmed V and J ends, which lost 4 bases and 4 bases, there was a span of 17 bases. Germline V gene data show CDR1 as DFQATT and CDR2 as SNEGSKA (reference sequence). The CDR3 spans 15 residues. CDR3 protein: CSANPGSGRNQPQHF. For the CDR3, the DNA is TGCAGTGCTAACCCAGGGTCGGGAAGGAATCAGCCCCAGCATTTT.

CDR3 amino acids: CASSLGTVGLNTEAFF. The CDR3 DNA follows: TGCGCCAGCAGCTTGGGGACGGTGGGACTGAACACTGAAGCTTTCTTT. The chain links TRBV5-1 to TRBJ1-1, with TRBD1 as a possible D gene (5 bases). Per germline, CDR1 SGHRS and CDR2 YFSETQ. V dropped 0 bases and J dropped 0 bases, with 12 bases sitting between them. CDR3 size: 16 residues. Variable domain in full (rest from reference TRBV5-1 and TRBJ1-1): KAGVTQTPRYLIKTRGQQVTLSCSPISGHRSVSWYQQTPGQGLQFLFEYFSETQRNKGNFPGRFSGRQFSNSRSEMNVSTLELGDSALYLCASSLGTVGLNTEAFFGQGTRLTVV.

A few counts support this clonotype. The V gene is TRBV20-1, the J gene TRBJ1-2; no clear D gene. The CDR3 spans 13 residues. Trimming shortened V by 7 bases and J by 8 bases, and 20 bases separated the two germline ends. Germline CDR1 and CDR2: DFQATT and SNEGSKA (reference sequence). The CDR3 region has the DNA TGCAGTGTCACCGAATCACATAGGAGGGGCTACACCTTC. The encoded protein is CSVTESHRRGYTF.

This clonotype was seen more than once but under ten times. This sequence joins TRBV19 and TRBJ1-2; D possibly corresponds to TRBD1 (5 bases). Germline values: CDR1 LNHDA, CDR2 SQIVND (reference sequence). The V and J ends lost 7 bases and 6 bases respectively, with 18 bases between them. The CDR3 consists of 14 residues. CDR3 sequence (DNA): TGTGCCAGTACCACCTTTCAGACAGCAGATGGCTACACCTTC. As protein: CASTTFQTADGYTF.

There are a few counts of this clonotype. The rearrangement joins TRBV19 to TRBJ1-2; D is unclear. Germline V gene sequence: CDR1 LNHDA, CDR2 SQIVND (reference sequence). This CDR3 region has 12 residues. V lost 3 bases and J 3 bases, leaving 5 bases between the germline ends. CDR3 region: CASSMKDYGYTF. In nucleotides, the CDR3 is TGTGCCAGTAGTATGAAAGACTATGGCTACACCTTC. The whole variable domain, remainder taken from reference TRBV19 and TRBJ1-2, is DGGITQSPKYLFRKEGQNVTLSCEQNLNHDAMYWYRQDPGQGLRLIYYSQIVNDFQKGDIAEGYSVSREKKESFPLTVTSAQKNPTAFYLCASSMKDYGYTFGSGTRLTVV.

Concerning this clonotype: One junction end disagrees with the germline gene, perhaps due to a read error. The rearrangement joins TRBV12-3 or TRBV12-4 to TRBJ1-1, with D tentatively TRBD1 (5 bases). CDR3 length: 14 amino acids. CDR3 coding DNA: TGTGCCAGCAGTTTTTTTGGCGCGGACACTGAATCTTTCTTT. As protein: CASSFFGADTESFF.

This clonotype occurred a few times. The rearrangement joins TRBV6-6 to TRBJ2-3, with D unresolved. With 7 bases removed from V and 4 bases from J, the gap between germline ends came to 9 bases. Germline V gives CDR1 MNHNY, CDR2 SVGAGI (reference sequence). This CDR3 spans 12 amino acids. CDR3 sequence (DNA): TGTGCCAGCACCGCAGCTGCAGATACGCAGTATTTT. It yields the protein CASTAAADTQYF.

This clonotype was seen more than once but under ten times. The rearrangement uses TRBV20-1 and TRBJ1-5; D is perhaps TRBD1 (6 bases). The CDR3 extends over 15 amino acids. The germline V gene has CDR1 DFQATT and CDR2 SNEGSKA (reference sequence). Trimming took off 0 bases at V and 0 bases at J, with 9 bases between the two ends. The CDR3 loop reads CSARDGGHSNQPQHF. Here the CDR3 DNA reads TGCAGTGCTAGAGATGGGGGACATAGCAATCAGCCCCAGCATTTT.

The rearrangement uses TRBV28 and TRBJ2-1, with no clear D. The V and J ends lost 8 bases and 6 bases respectively, with 17 bases between them. The CDR3 has 14 amino acids. Germline values: CDR1 MDHEN, CDR2 SYDVKM. CDR3 sequence: CASSSSWFGNEQFF. CDR3 in DNA: TGTGCCAGCTCGAGTAGTTGGTTTGGCAATGAGCAGTTCTTC.

A word on this clonotype: At one end the junction does not follow the germline gene, possibly because of a read error. This rearrangement joins TRBV10-3 to TRBJ2-2; D unclear. The CDR3 is 14 amino acids. Per germline, CDR1 ENHRY and CDR2 SYGVKD. The CDR3 region is CATSARAHTGELFF. CDR3 DNA sequence: TGTGCCACCAGTGCCCGGGCCCACACCGGGGAGCTGTTTTTT.

In this sample, this clonotype turned up a few times. This chain links TRBV7-9 with TRBJ2-6, with TRBD1 matching 7 bases. J gave up 0 bases and V 5 bases, and 7 bases lay outside the gene matches. The CDR3 is 17 residues long. The germline V gene encodes CDR1 SEHNR and CDR2 FQNEAQ (reference sequence). CDR3 nucleotides: TGTGCCAGCAGCAGAGGGGGCTCGAACTCTGGGGCCAACGTCCTGACTTTC. This gives the protein CASSRGGSNSGANVLTF.

This clonotype was recorded once. V usage is TRBV10-1 and J usage is TRBJ2-1; the match to TRBD2 covers 10 bases. Trimming cost V 3 bases and J 0 bases; bases outside gene matches: 5. The V gene's germline CDR1 is WNHNN and CDR2 SYGVQD (reference sequence). CDR3 length: 17 amino acids. The CDR3 nucleotides read TGCGCCAGCAGTGACTTTCGACTAGCGGGCTCCTACAATGAGCAGTTCTTC. This codes for CASSDFRLAGSYNEQFF.

The chain joins TRBV20-1 to TRBJ1-6; 8 bases line up with TRBD1. Germline CDR1 DFQATT, CDR2 SNEGSKA (reference sequence). This CDR3 region has 14 residues. The J segment lost 4 bases and the V segment lost 4 bases, leaving 3 bases of the junction unmatched. The chain's CDR3 is CSATDRAYNSPLHF. The CDR3 coding sequence is TGCAGTGCTACGGACAGGGCGTATAATTCACCCCTCCACTTT.

V and J are TRBV9 and TRBJ2-7, with D possibly being TRBD1 or TRBD2 (5 bases each). Trimming left V 4 bases short and J 3 bases short, with 14 bases between. Looked up from germline, CDR1 is SGDLS and CDR2 is YYNGEE. The CDR3 has 14 amino acids. The CDR3 is CASSPGPTHYEQYF. Written as DNA, the CDR3 is TGTGCCAGCAGCCCGGGGCCTACTCACTACGAGCAGTACTTC.

The V gene is TRBV5-4, the J gene TRBJ1-6; D is ambiguous. In germline, CDR1 is SGHNT, CDR2 YYREEE (reference sequence). The V gene lost 5 bases and the J gene lost 10 bases, with 13 bases spanning the gap. This CDR3 has 13 residues. The DNA of the CDR3 is TGTGCCAGCAGACAAGCGAGTGGATCACCCCTCCACTTT. This codes for CASRQASGSPLHF.

This clonotype occurred a few times. This rearrangement joins TRBV20-1 to TRBJ2-5; D may be TRBD2 (5 bases). The CDR3 has 14 amino acids. The V gene lost 0 bases and the J gene lost 3 bases, with 11 bases spanning the gap. Germline CDR1 reads DFQATT; CDR2 reads SNEGSKA (reference sequence). For the CDR3, the DNA is TGCAGTGCTAGAGATTCGTCCGGGGAAGAGACCCAGTACTTC. Translating gives CSARDSSGEETQYF.

This clonotype has only a few counts. A much more abundant neighbour one base away suggests this may be a read error. The chain has TRBV12-3 or TRBV12-4 and TRBJ2-3, with TRBD1 matching 7 bases. V gave up 7 bases and J gave up 1 base; unmatched junction bases: 5. The CDR3 extends over 14 amino acids. CDR3 sequence: CASTDRVGTDTQYF. The CDR3 DNA is TGTGCCAGCACCGACAGGGTTGGCACAGATACGCAGTATTTT.

The genes are TRBV7-9 and TRBJ2-3, with D unclear. Germline V gene lookup returns CDR1 SEHNR and CDR2 FQNEAQ (reference sequence). Trimming left V 4 bases short and J 6 bases short, with 14 bases between. The CDR3 contains 14 residues. The CDR3 spells CASSSPYSRDTQYF. The CDR3 nucleotides are TGTGCCAGCAGCTCGCCATACTCACGGGATACGCAGTATTTT.

In its sample, this clonotype was seen a few times. The chain combines TRBV4-2 with TRBJ2-5, with 7 bases identical to TRBD2. This CDR3 has 16 residues. The germline gives CDR1 LGHNA, CDR2 YNFKEQ. V was pared by 0 bases and J by 1 base, with 5 bases of the junction left unmatched. Written as DNA, the CDR3 is TGTGCCAGCAGCCAAGAGGGTTGGGGGGGCCAAGAGACCCAGTACTTC. It specifies CASSQEGWGGQETQYF.

This clonotype was observed a handful of times. The rearrangement links TRBV20-1 to TRBJ1-1; the D gene is possibly TRBD1 (5 bases). Germline CDR1 reads DFQATT; CDR2 reads SNEGSKA (reference sequence). This CDR3 comprises 13 residues. Trimming pared 3 bases from V and 0 bases from J, leaving 8 bases between. CDR3 in DNA: TGCAGTGCTAGGACAGACATGAACACTGAAGCTTTCTTT. It is translated as CSARTDMNTEAFF.